One sample yielded the 19 T cell receptor beta chains listed below, sequenced in a study of T cell changes during pregnancy in multiple sclerosis. The protocol was immunoSEQ multiplex PCR, while the TCRdb copy is restricted to in-frame clones and leaves out a portion. The sample lists more than 55,000 clones, approximately 90% occurring once. The sequenced sample was peripheral blood, obtained after pregnancy. The origin of the receptors is a female donor with multiple sclerosis, enrolled in a pregnancy study.

This chain links TRBV11-2 with TRBJ2-5, with TRBD2 as a possible D gene (6 bases). Germline CDR1 and CDR2: SGHAT and FQNNGV. The V and J ends lost 4 bases and 5 bases respectively, with 8 bases between them. The CDR3 totals 12 residues. CDR3 bases: TGTGCCAGCAGCTCGGGGGTCGAGACCCAGTACTTC. Its translation: CASSSGVETQYF.

The rearrangement uses TRBV9 and TRBJ1-6; D not certain. With 0 bases removed from V and 10 bases from J, the gap between germline ends came to 23 bases. The germline CDR1 and CDR2 sequences are SGDLS and YYNGEE. The CDR3 has 18 amino acids. The CDR3: CASSVAPTREGLDSPLHF. The DNA for the CDR3 is TGTGCCAGCAGCGTAGCCCCCACCCGGGAAGGGCTGGACTCACCCCTCCACTTT.

This clone was recorded only once. This sequence joins TRBV6-1 and TRBJ1-1; no clear D gene. CDR3 length: 14 residues. The V and J ends lost 7 bases and 5 bases respectively, with 17 bases between them. Germline V gene sequence: CDR1 MNHNS, CDR2 SASEGT. The CDR3 loop is CASTRESIDTEAFF. DNA of the CDR3: TGTGCCAGCACTCGGGAGAGCATAGATACTGAAGCTTTCTTT.

V and J are TRBV9 and TRBJ1-2; tentatively, D is TRBD1 (5 bases). The CDR3 covers 17 residues. Between the trimmed V and J ends, which lost 3 bases and 4 bases, there was a span of 22 bases. Per germline, CDR1 SGDLS and CDR2 YYNGEE. The DNA for the CDR3 is TGTGCCAGCAGCGCGACCGCGGTGGCCGCCCAGGGCTATGGCTACACCTTC. Its translation: CASSATAVAAQGYGYTF.

J is TRBJ1-2 and V is TRBV5-1; D unresolved. Germline CDR1 reads SGHRS; CDR2 reads YFSETQ. The V end was cut by 4 bases, the J end by 8 bases, with 21 bases between. This CDR3 has 15 residues. CDR3 region: CASSIATQNFGGYTF. CDR3 in DNA: TGCGCCAGCAGCATAGCGACACAGAACTTCGGGGGCTACACCTTC.

The chain carries TRBV29-1 and TRBJ2-5; no definite D call. Trimming stripped 4 bases from V and 2 bases from J, with 11 bases between. CDR1 is SQVTM, CDR2 ANQGSEA, per germline. This CDR3 comprises 13 residues. The CDR3 nucleotides are TGCAGCGTTGGGTACGGGTCGCAAGAGACCCAGTACTTC. Translated: CSVGYGSQETQYF.

The chain has TRBV19 and TRBJ2-5; 13 bases are shared with TRBD2. This CDR3 is 14 amino acids long. With V trimmed by 7 bases and J by 3 bases, 2 bases remained unmatched. Looked up from germline, CDR1 is LNHDA and CDR2 is SQIVND (reference sequence). This CDR3 is CASKLAGGEETQYF. The DNA of the CDR3 is TGTGCCAGTAAACTAGCGGGAGGGGAAGAGACCCAGTACTTC.

The chain has TRBV28 and TRBJ1-2; 9 nucleotides align to TRBD1. This CDR3 region has 13 residues. The V gene's germline CDR1 is MDHEN and CDR2 SYDVKM. V lost 6 bases to trimming and J lost 4 bases; unmatched junction nucleotides: 3. The CDR3 nucleotides are TGTGCCAGCAGACCGGGACAGGGCTATGGCTACACCTTC. Translated, it gives CASRPGQGYGYTF.

This clone was counted between two and nine times. The genes are TRBV4-1 and TRBJ1-1; the D gene is possibly TRBD1 (5 bases). The CDR3 runs 14 residues. CDR1 is MGHRA, CDR2 YSYEKL, per germline. Trimming shortened V by 6 bases and J by 1 base, and 12 bases separated the two germline ends. CDR3 sequence reads: CASSRTGGNTEAFF. The CDR3 bases are TGCGCCAGCAGTCGGACGGGGGGGAACACTGAAGCTTTCTTT.

The chain combines TRBV6-4 with TRBJ2-5; TRBD2 is a possible D gene (6 bases). V was trimmed by 6 bases and J by 3 bases, leaving 14 bases between them. The CDR3 has 14 amino acids. Germline V gene data show CDR1 as MRHNA and CDR2 as SNTAGT. The CDR3 DNA reads TGTGCCAGCAGCGTCCGAGGAGGGGAAGAGACCCAGTACTTC. The encoded protein is CASSVRGGEETQYF.

This chain uses TRBV11-2 with TRBJ2-3; 12 bases fit TRBD2. The V gene end was trimmed by 5 bases and the J gene end by 2 bases; junction bases not matched to a gene: 11. Germline V gene data show CDR1 as SGHAT and CDR2 as FQNNGV. The length of the CDR3 is 18 residues. The CDR3 DNA follows: TGTGCCAGCAGCCTTAGGCGGGCTAGCGGGGGGGCCACAGATACGCAGTATTTT. Protein sequence: CASSLRRASGGATDTQYF.

The chain links TRBV10-2 to TRBJ1-5; TRBD1 is a possible D gene (6 bases). The V gene lost 6 bases and the J gene lost 7 bases, with 16 bases spanning the gap. The CDR3 runs to 14 residues. Germline V gene sequence: CDR1 WSHSY, CDR2 SAAADI. CDR3 in DNA: TGCGCCAGCAGGCAGACAGGCAGAGGACAGCCCCAGCATTTT. Amino acids: CASRQTGRGQPQHF.

The J gene is TRBJ2-5, the V gene TRBV11-2; a possible D gene is TRBD2 (5 bases). Germline CDR1 SGHAT, CDR2 FQNNGV. Trimming took 5 bases from V and 5 from J, leaving 15 bases between them. The CDR3 runs 14 residues. Here the CDR3 reads CASSPPLERETQYF. In nucleotides, the CDR3 is TGTGCCAGCAGCCCACCTCTGGAGCGGGAGACCCAGTACTTC.

The V call is TRBV4-3, the J call TRBJ1-1; TRBD1 agrees at 10 bases. Per the germline V gene, CDR1 is LGHNA and CDR2 is YSLEER. V lost 0 bases to trimming and J lost 3 bases; unmatched junction nucleotides: 7. There are 17 residues in the CDR3. In DNA, the CDR3 is TGCGCCAGCAGCCAAGATGCGGGGACAGGGGATCACACTGAAGCTTTCTTT. Translated, it gives CASSQDAGTGDHTEAFF.

The chain couples TRBV19 to TRBJ1-2; 10 bases agree with TRBD1. Germline V CDR1 and CDR2: LNHDA, SQIVND (reference sequence). The J segment lost 1 base and the V segment lost 5 bases, leaving 4 bases of the junction unmatched. This CDR3 is 15 amino acids long. The DNA of the CDR3 is TGTGCCAGTAGTTCCCGGGACAGGGGTAACTATGGCTACACCTTC. Translation gives CASSSRDRGNYGYTF.

The J gene is TRBJ1-5, the V gene TRBV2; a possible D gene is TRBD1 (6 bases). Trimming shortened V by 3 bases and J by 2 bases, and 14 bases separated the two germline ends. The length of the CDR3 is 16 residues. Germline V gene lookup returns CDR1 SNHLY and CDR2 FYNNEI. The CDR3 nucleotides are TGTGCCAGCAGTGACCGGGGGGCGCGGGGCAATCAGCCCCAGCATTTT. Translating it yields CASSDRGARGNQPQHF. The full variable domain, with the rest looked up from reference TRBV2 and TRBJ1-5, is EPEVTQTPSHQVTQMGQEVILRCVPISNHLYFYWYRQILGQKVEFLVSFYNNEISEKSEIFDDQFSVERPDGSNFTLKIRSTKLEDSAMYFCASSDRGARGNQPQHFGDGTRLSIL.

The chain employs TRBV19 and TRBJ1-1; a possible D gene is TRBD1 (6 bases). Germline loops: CDR1 LNHDA, CDR2 SQIVND (reference sequence). The CDR3 runs to 14 residues. The V gene lost 4 bases and the J gene lost 2 bases, with 11 bases spanning the gap. CDR3 sequence reads: CASSRGQINTEAFF. In DNA form, the CDR3 reads TGTGCCAGTAGTAGGGGGCAAATTAACACTGAAGCTTTCTTT.

The CDR3 sequence is CASSLGGGSYYGYTF. In DNA, the CDR3 is TGTGCCAGCAGCTTAGGGGGAGGGTCTTACTATGGCTACACCTTC. The chain employs TRBV7-2 and TRBJ1-2; D gene unclear. The CDR3 contains 15 residues. Trimming removed 1 base from V and 3 bases from J, with 12 bases in between. Germline CDR1 and CDR2: SGHTA and FQGNSA. The full variable domain, in which reference TRBV7-2 and TRBJ1-2 provide the parts outside the CDR3, is GAGVSQSPSNKVTEKGKDVELRCDPISGHTALYWYRQSLGQGLEFLIYFQGNSAPDKSGLPSDRFSAERTGGSVSTLTIQRTQQEDSAVYLCASSLGGGSYYGYTFGSGTRLTVV.

V is TRBV9 and J is TRBJ1-2; TRBD1 aligns across 9 bases. Looked up from germline, CDR1 is SGDLS and CDR2 is YYNGEE. The trim removed 0 bases at V and 8 bases at J, leaving 8 bases unmatched. The length of the CDR3 is 15 residues. Here the CDR3 DNA reads TGTGCCAGCAGCGTAGTGGGACAGGGATCGTACGGCTACACCTTC. It translates to CASSVVGQGSYGYTF.